The sequence of this TCR beta chain was determined in a study of circulating CD8 cells and anti-PD-1 response in melanoma. Study-level points and caveats: Patients included both untreated and previously treated individuals.

This clonotype is medium-sized (0.01 to 0.1%) in the sample. The antigen is not known. Sorting of live CD3+CD8+TCRalphabeta+ cells by PD-1 and/or TIGIT gave four subsets. This CDR3 region has 13 residues. Germline CDR1 and CDR2: MNHNS and SASEGT. The ends were cut back, 4 bases at V and 4 bases at J, with 8 bases in the middle. TCR libraries were prepared from approximately 15 ng of total RNA with the QIAseq Immune Repertoire TCR panel. In TCRdb, the reads were re-called with MiXCR into one record per CDR3 protein. The sample holds about 540 distinct CDR3 sequences, approximately 5.5% seen once. The starting material was CD8+ T cells from PBMCs, obtained at baseline or after one month of anti-PD-1 therapy (not recorded which). The receptor comes from a human donor with melanoma. This sequence joins TRBV6-1 and TRBJ2-1; D gene uncertain. CDR3 sequence reads: CASSGKEYNEQFF. The CDR3 DNA reads TGTGCCAGCAGTGGCAAGGAGTACAATGAGCAGTTCTTC.